Listed here is a single TCR beta chain. Its antigen is not known. Each sorted fraction was over 98% pure. This record belongs to a study of beta chain features in type 1 diabetes. This CDR3 has 15 residues. As every portion of the isolated RNA was reverse transcribed, the sequencing read expressed TCRB transcripts. For naive, central memory and regulatory T cell samples, reads averaged roughly 3.6 million. Sequencing was performed with immunoSEQ multiplex PCR; in TCRdb, only in-frame clones are kept and a portion is missing. The top ten hold roughly 0.015% of the sample, which has 300,000 to 350,000 clones, approximately 12% seen once. Findings and caveats of the study: In the patient group, naive, central memory and Treg TCRB repertoires seemed more alike than in the healthy donor group. Moderate yet significant TCRB CDR3 shortening was seen in Type 1 diabetes patients in all four CD4+ subsets.

The sequencing input was naive CD4+ T cells from blood. This TCR derives from a woman younger than 35 with type 1 diabetes. The V gene is TRBV21-1, the J gene TRBJ1-5; TRBD1 reflects the table's D call only, with no check against the DNA. TRBV21-1 counts as a pseudogene. DNA for the CDR3: TGTGCCAGCAGCGACAGACAGGGAGAAGACCAGCCCCAGCATTTT. Translated, it gives CASSDRQGEDQPQHF.